This entry features one T cell receptor beta chain sequence. A junction end diverges from the germline sequence, so it may reflect a read error. This specimen belongs to a study of blood T cell repertoires in COVID-19. About the research overall: Sites across the United States, Italy and Spain contributed samples from acute and convalescent COVID-19.

The assay was immunoSEQ multiplex PCR, and TCRdb's table has in-frame clones only and misses some. Seen here are about 300,000 clones, about 83% observed once, and the top ten hold 1.6%. Germline CDR1 reads MNHNS; CDR2 reads SASEGT. This CDR3 has 15 amino acids. Input material: peripheral blood. The V gene is TRBV6-1, the J gene TRBJ1-4; 8 bases are a match to TRBD1. The sequence derives from a woman between 45 and 60 years old with acute or convalescent COVID-19. The CDR3 loop is CASSKADRGNEKLFF. CDR3 sequence (DNA): TGTGCCAGCAGTAAAGCCGACAGGGGTAATGAAAAACTGTTTTTT.